The clone carrying this T cell receptor beta chain was counted only a few times. Antigen specificity is unknown. The sample is drawn from a study of T cell repertoires in cytomegalovirus infection. At the level of the study: CMV infection and matching HLA type were both indicated by public TCR beta signatures. Findings and caveats of the study: Within the response measured ex vivo, HLA-C-restricted CMV-specific TCR beta clonotypes were dominant. Carriage of CMV together with the relevant HLA was identifiable through cumulative public TCR beta family frequency.

TCRdb recomputed calls from the reads with MiXCR, one row per CDR3 protein. The repertoire holds some 400,000 distinct CDR3 sequences, roughly 30% seen once, with about 13% in the top ten. The V and J ends lost 0 bases and 4 bases respectively, with 26 bases between them. This CDR3 comprises 20 residues. Per the germline V gene, CDR1 is MGHRA and CDR2 is YSYEKL. This chain links TRBV4-1 with TRBJ2-3; D possibly uses TRBD1 or TRBD2 (6 bases each). The sample was PBMCs. This TCR derives from a human donor in good health (CMV status not recorded). Some clones in this sample may be carry-over from other donors' samples. DNA of the CDR3: TGCGCCAGCAGCCAAGATGAAGGACGGTACGAGGGGGGAGTCCCAGATACGCAGTATTTT. Its protein is CASSQDEGRYEGGVPDTQYF.